Below, one T cell receptor (beta chain) is given with its context. This clonotype was counted only a few times. There is no known antigen for this receptor. Base quality data are lacking; no much larger clone is found one base away. The data derive from a study of T cell repertoires in cytomegalovirus infection (dated by TCRdb to between 2018 and 2020). Background on the whole study: Recently identified HLA-C-restricted CMV epitopes, whose presentation resists viral immunomodulation, were targeted by peptide stimulations together with well-studied HLA-B-restricted epitopes. Donor HLA type was relevant to the analysis, because carriage of CMV infection together with the matching HLA type was indicated by public TCR beta signatures. Results the study describes overall, beyond this receptor: Carriers of CMV infection plus the relevant HLA type were discriminated by the cumulative frequency of public TCR beta family members in the study cohort and in an independent approximately 360-donor cohort. The ex vivo response was dominated by HLA-C-restricted CMV-specific TCR beta clonotypes, which also provided the single most frequent clonotype in two of eight donors.

CDR1 SEHNR and CDR2 FQNEAQ are derived from the germline V gene (reference sequence). The germline ends are 14 bases apart after V is trimmed by 5 bases and J by 0 bases. The CDR3, cysteine through phenylalanine, is 16 amino acids long. Just the 48-base CDR3 DNA is kept, in frame starting at base 1. The treatment or condition label of this sample denotes: in vitro stimulation with specific CMV peptide epitopes to enrich CMV-specific T cells. The sequencing machine was an Illumina HiSeq 1500. TCRdb trimmed the raw reads at Q25, called clones with MiXCR and kept productive beta chains. Entries are consolidated by CDR3 protein sequence, retaining the most common genes and DNA. The sample table contains approximately 470,000 distinct CDR3 sequences; only one count was recorded for under 45% of them. The leading ten clones occupy around 45% of the sample.

The V and J segments used are TRBV7-9 and TRBJ2-1; a confident D gene designation cannot be given. The sequence was obtained from a human donor in good health (CMV status not recorded). Some clones in this sample may be carry-over from other donors' samples. This specimen consisted of cultured PBMCs, obtained from culture after CMV antigen stimulation. The DNA reads TGTGCCAGCAGCCCCCCCTCAGGTAGCTCCTACAATGAGCAGTTCTTC. Its protein is CASSPPSGSSYNEQFF.